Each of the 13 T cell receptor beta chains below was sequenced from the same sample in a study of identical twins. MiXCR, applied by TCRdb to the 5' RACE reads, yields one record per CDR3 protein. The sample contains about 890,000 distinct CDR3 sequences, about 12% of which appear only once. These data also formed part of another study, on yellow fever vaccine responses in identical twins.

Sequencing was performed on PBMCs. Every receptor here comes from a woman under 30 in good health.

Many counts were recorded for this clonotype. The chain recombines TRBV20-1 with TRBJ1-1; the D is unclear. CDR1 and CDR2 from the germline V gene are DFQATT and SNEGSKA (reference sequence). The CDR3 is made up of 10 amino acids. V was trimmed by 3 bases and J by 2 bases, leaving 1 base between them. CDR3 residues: CSASNTEAFF. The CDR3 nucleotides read TGCAGTGCTAGCAACACTGAAGCTTTCTTT.

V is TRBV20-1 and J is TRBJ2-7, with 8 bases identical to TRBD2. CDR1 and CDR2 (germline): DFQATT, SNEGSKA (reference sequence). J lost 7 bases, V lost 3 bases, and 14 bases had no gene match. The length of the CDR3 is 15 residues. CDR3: CSARGAGGPWGEQYV. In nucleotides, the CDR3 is TGCAGTGCTAGGGGGGCGGGGGGCCCCTGGGGAGAGCAGTACGTC.

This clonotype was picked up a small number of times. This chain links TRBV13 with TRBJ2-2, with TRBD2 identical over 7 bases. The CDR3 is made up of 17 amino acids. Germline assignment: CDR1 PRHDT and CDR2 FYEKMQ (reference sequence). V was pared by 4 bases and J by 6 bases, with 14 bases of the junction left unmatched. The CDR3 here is CASSSGGRGGSAGELFF. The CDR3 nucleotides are TGTGCCAGCAGCTCCGGGGGACGTGGCGGGAGCGCCGGGGAGCTGTTTTTT.

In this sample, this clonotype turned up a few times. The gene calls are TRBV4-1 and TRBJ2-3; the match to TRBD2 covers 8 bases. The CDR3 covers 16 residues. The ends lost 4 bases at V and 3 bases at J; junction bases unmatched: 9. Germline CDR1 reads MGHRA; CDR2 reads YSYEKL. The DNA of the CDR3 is TGCGCCAGCAGCCTTCGCGGCGGGGGGATGACAGATACGCAGTATTTT. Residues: CASSLRGGGMTDTQYF.

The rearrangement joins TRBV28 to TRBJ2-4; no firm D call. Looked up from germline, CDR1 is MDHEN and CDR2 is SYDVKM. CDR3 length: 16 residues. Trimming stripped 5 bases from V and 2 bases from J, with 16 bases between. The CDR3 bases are TGTGCCAGCAGTGAGACCTCCGGGCTCCCCAAAAACATTCAGTACTTC. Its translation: CASSETSGLPKNIQYF.

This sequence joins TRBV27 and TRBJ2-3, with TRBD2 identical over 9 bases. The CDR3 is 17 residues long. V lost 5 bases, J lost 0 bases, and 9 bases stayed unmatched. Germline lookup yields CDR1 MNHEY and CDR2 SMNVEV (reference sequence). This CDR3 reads CASSKASGERSTDTQYF. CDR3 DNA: TGTGCCAGCAGTAAGGCTAGCGGGGAACGGAGCACAGATACGCAGTATTTT.

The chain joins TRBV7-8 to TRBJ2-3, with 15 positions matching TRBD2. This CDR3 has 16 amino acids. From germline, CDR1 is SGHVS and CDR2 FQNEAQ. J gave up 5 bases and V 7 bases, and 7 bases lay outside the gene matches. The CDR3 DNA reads TGTGCCAGCACGGGACTAGCGGGAGGTTTTATAGATACGCAGTATTTT. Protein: CASTGLAGGFIDTQYF. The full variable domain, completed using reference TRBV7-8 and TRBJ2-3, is GAGVSQSPRYKVAKRGQDVALRCDPISGHVSLFWYQQALGQGPEFLTYFQNEAQLDKSGLPSDRFFAERPEGSVSTLKIQRTQQEDSAVYLCASTGLAGGFIDTQYFGPGTRLTVL.

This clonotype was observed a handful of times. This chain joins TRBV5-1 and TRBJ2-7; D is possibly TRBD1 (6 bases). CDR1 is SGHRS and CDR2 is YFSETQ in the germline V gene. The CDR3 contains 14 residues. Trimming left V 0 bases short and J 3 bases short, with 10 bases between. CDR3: CASSLGQENYEQYV. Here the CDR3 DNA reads TGCGCCAGCAGCTTGGGACAGGAAAACTACGAGCAGTACGTC.

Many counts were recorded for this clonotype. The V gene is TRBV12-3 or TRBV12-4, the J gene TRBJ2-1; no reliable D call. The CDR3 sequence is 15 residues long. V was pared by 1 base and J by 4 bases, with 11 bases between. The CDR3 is CASSLDGASYNEQFF. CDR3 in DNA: TGTGCCAGCAGTTTAGACGGAGCGTCGTACAATGAGCAGTTCTTC.

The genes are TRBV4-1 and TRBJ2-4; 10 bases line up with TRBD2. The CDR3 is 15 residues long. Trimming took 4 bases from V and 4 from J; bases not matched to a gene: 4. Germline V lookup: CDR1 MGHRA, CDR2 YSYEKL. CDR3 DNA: TGCGCCAGCAGCCGTACTAGCGGGGATAAAAACATTCAGTACTTC. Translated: CASSRTSGDKNIQYF.

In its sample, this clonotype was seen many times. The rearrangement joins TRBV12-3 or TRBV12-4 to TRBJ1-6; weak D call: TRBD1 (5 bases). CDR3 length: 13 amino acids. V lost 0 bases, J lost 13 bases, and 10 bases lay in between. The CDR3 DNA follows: TGTGCCAGCAGTTTAGCGCTTGAGGGGCCCCTCCACTTT. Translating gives CASSLALEGPLHF.

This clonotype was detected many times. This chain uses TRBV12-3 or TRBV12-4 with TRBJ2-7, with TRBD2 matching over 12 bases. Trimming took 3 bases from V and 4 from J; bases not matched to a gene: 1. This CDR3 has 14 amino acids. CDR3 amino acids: CASSFGLAGYEQYF. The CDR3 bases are TGTGCCAGCAGTTTCGGACTAGCGGGGTACGAGCAGTACTTC.

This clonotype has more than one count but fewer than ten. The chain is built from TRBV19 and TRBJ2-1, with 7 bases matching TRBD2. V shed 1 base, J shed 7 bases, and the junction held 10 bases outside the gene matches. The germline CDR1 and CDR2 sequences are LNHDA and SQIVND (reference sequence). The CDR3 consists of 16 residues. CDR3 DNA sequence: TGTGCCAGTAGTATAGCCCTTAACAACGGGGGGAATGAGCAGTTCTTC. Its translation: CASSIALNNGGNEQFF.